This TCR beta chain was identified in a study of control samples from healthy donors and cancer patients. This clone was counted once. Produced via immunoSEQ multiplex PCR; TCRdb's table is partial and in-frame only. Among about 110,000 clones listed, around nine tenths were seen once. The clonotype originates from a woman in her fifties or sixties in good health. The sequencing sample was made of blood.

The CDR3 spells CASSLTRGQETQYF. In DNA, the CDR3 is TGTGCCAGCAGCTTAACAAGGGGCCAAGAGACCCAGTACTTC. V and J are TRBV7-2 and TRBJ2-5; TRBD1 might be the D (5 bases). Trimming pared 2 bases from V and 1 base from J, leaving 8 bases between. The V gene's germline CDR1 is SGHTA and CDR2 FQGNSA. This CDR3 spans 14 amino acids.